This T cell receptor (beta chain) was retrieved from a study of response to subunit inactivated influenza vaccine. General study results and limits: The study's authors posited that every seasonal influenza vaccination enlists few new T cells.

TCRdb reanalysed the RT-PCR reads using MiXCR and keeps one entry per CDR3 protein. This sample has a few hundred thousand distinct CDR3 sequences, with approximately 15% found just once. There are 13 residues in the CDR3. Germline V lookup: CDR1 SGHAT, CDR2 FQNNGV. As regards this clonotype: Its antigen is as yet unknown. The junction and the germline gene differ at one end; a read error may be behind it.

This clonotype originated in a man aged 50-59 years who received an inactivated influenza vaccine. This chain joins TRBV11-2 and TRBJ2-7, with a possible D match to TRBD2 (5 bases). The sample was PBMCs from blood, taken about 12 days after vaccination. DNA of the CDR3: TGTGCCAGCAGCTTAGATTCGGGGTACGGGCAGTACTTC. Translated: CASSLDSGYGQYF.